This is a list of T cell receptor beta chains from one sample in a study of blood T cell repertoires in COVID-19. Assay: immunoSEQ multiplex PCR; the TCRdb copy retains only in-frame clones and omits some. In the table there are about 110,000 clones, 70% to 90% of which are singletons. The sequenced sample consisted of peripheral blood. These receptors were obtained from a human donor in a cohort sampled during active COVID-19. CDR3s include the opening cysteine and the closing phenylalanine or tryptophan. The D gene is left open where the match is weak. For some rows the clone size is stated as once, few or many, or as a class when expanded; others skip it.

size: -; V: TRBV28; J: TRBJ2-1; D: TRBD2; DNA: TGTGCCAGCAGTTTGGGGCTAGCGGGAGGGGCGCATGGAACGCAGCAGTTCTTC; CDR3: CASSLGLAGGAHGTQQFF
size: -; V: TRBV19; J: TRBJ1-6; D: -; DNA: TGTGCCAGTAGTATAGGAGGGAGGACTTTCGGCGGGTCACCCCTCCACTTT; CDR3: CASSIGGRTFGGSPLHF
size: -; V: TRBV4-1; J: TRBJ1-6; D: TRBD1; DNA: TGCGCCAGCAGTTCCTACCCCGGGACAGGGGGTTCACCCCTCCACTTT; CDR3: CASSSYPGTGGSPLHF
size: -; V: TRBV18; J: TRBJ1-1; D: TRBD1; DNA: TGTGCCAGCTCCGATACACAGGGGAGGACTGAAGCTTTCTTT; CDR3: CASSDTQGRTEAFF
size: once; V: TRBV20-1; J: TRBJ2-6; D: -; DNA: TGCAGTGCTAGTAGGGGTACTGGGGCCAACGTCCTGACTTTC; CDR3: CSASRGTGANVLTF
size: -; V: TRBV6-5; J: TRBJ2-1; D: TRBD2; DNA: TGTGCCAGCAGTTACCCCCGGGCTAGCGGAAACAATGAGCAGTTCTTC; CDR3: CASSYPRASGNNEQFF
size: -; V: TRBV29-1; J: TRBJ2-7; D: -; DNA: TGCAGCGGGGGGGGCAGGGTATCAGACGAGCAGTACTTC; CDR3: CSGGGRVSDEQYF
size: -; V: TRBV4-2; J: TRBJ2-5; D: TRBD2; DNA: TGTGCCAGCAGCCAAGCAGCGGGAGGAACCCAAGAGACCCAGTACTTC; CDR3: CASSQAAGGTQETQYF
size: -; V: TRBV18; J: TRBJ2-3; D: TRBD2; DNA: TGTGCCAGCTCAGGGCGGGCTAGCGGACTCACAGATACGCAGTATTTT; CDR3: CASSGRASGLTDTQYF
size: many; V: TRBV3-1/TRBV3-2; J: TRBJ2-2; D: -; DNA: TGTGCCAGCAGCCAAGGGACAGCGAACACCGGGGAGCTGTTTTTT; CDR3: CASSQGTANTGELFF
size: -; V: TRBV12-5; J: TRBJ2-1; D: -; DNA: TGTGCTAGTGGTTTGGTATTTGGTACCTCTATCGACAATGAGCAGTTCTTC; CDR3: CASGLVFGTSIDNEQFF
size: once; V: TRBV6-1; J: TRBJ2-7; D: TRBD1; DNA: TGTGCCAGCAGTGAAGCGCACAGGGGGCGCCTGGACGAGCAGTACTTC; CDR3: CASSEAHRGRLDEQYF
size: -; V: TRBV5-1; J: TRBJ1-2; D: TRBD1; DNA: TGCGCCAGCAGCTTGGGATGGACAGGGACCTATGGCTACACCTTC; CDR3: CASSLGWTGTYGYTF
size: -; V: TRBV5-4; J: TRBJ2-7; D: TRBD1; DNA: TGTGCCAGCAGCCCAGAGACAGGGGGCTATTACGAGCAGTACTTC; CDR3: CASSPETGGYYEQYF
size: -; V: TRBV7-9; J: TRBJ2-5; D: -; DNA: TGTGCCAGCAGCTCACAGGGAGCAGGGGAGACCCAGTACTTC; CDR3: CASSSQGAGETQYF
size: -; V: TRBV3-1/TRBV3-2; J: TRBJ1-6; D: TRBD1; DNA: TGTGCCAGCAGCCAAGCGCCAGGGGGAAATTCACCCCTCCACTTT; CDR3: CASSQAPGGNSPLHF
size: -; V: TRBV12-3/TRBV12-4; J: TRBJ2-7; D: -; DNA: TGTGCCAGCAGCTCGGGGGTATCCGAGCAGTACTTC; CDR3: CASSSGVSEQYF
size: once; V: TRBV11-1; J: TRBJ2-7; D: -; DNA: TGTGCCCCGGGGGGCCAGTCGGACGAGCAGTACTTC; CDR3: CAPGGQSDEQYF
size: -; V: TRBV7-3; J: TRBJ1-1; D: TRBD1; DNA: TGTGCCAGCAGCTCGACAGGGTTCTCTGAAGCTTTCTTT; CDR3: CASSSTGFSEAFF
size: -; V: TRBV3-1/TRBV3-2; J: TRBJ2-5; D: TRBD2; DNA: TGTGCCAGCAGCCCCGGACTAGGCAAAGAGACCCAGTACTTC; CDR3: CASSPGLGKETQYF
size: -; V: TRBV5-1; J: TRBJ2-2; D: -; DNA: TGCGCCAGCAGCTTGGCTGGGACTTCGAACACCGGGGAGCTGTTTTTT; CDR3: CASSLAGTSNTGELFF
size: once; V: TRBV10-3; J: TRBJ2-2; D: -; DNA: TGTGCCATCAGTGGGCCGGGACAGAACACCGGGGAGCTGTTTTTT; CDR3: CAISGPGQNTGELFF
size: -; V: TRBV6-5; J: TRBJ2-7; D: -; DNA: TGTGCCAGCAGTTACGGGGGCGCAGCCCCCTACGAGCAGTACTTC; CDR3: CASSYGGAAPYEQYF
size: -; V: TRBV6-5; J: TRBJ2-1; D: -; DNA: TGTGCCAGCAGTTACGCCCCGGGACTTTCATACAATGAGCAGTTCTTC; CDR3: CASSYAPGLSYNEQFF
size: -; V: TRBV3-1/TRBV3-2; J: TRBJ1-2; D: TRBD1; DNA: TGTGCCAGCAGCACCCGACAGGGGTCAACTAATGGCTACACCTTC; CDR3: CASSTRQGSTNGYTF
size: -; V: TRBV24-1; J: TRBJ1-2; D: -; DNA: TGTGCCACCAGTGAGGGCCGCCGTTTTGGCTACACCTTC; CDR3: CATSEGRRFGYTF
size: once; V: TRBV30; J: TRBJ1-2; D: -; DNA: TGTGCCTGGAGTGTAAATAATTACTATGGCTACACCTTC; CDR3: CAWSVNNYYGYTF
size: -; V: TRBV19; J: TRBJ1-2; D: -; DNA: TGTGCCAGTAGTATCGGTGGGCGGGGTCTCCATGGCTACACCTTC; CDR3: CASSIGGRGLHGYTF
size: -; V: TRBV28; J: TRBJ2-1; D: TRBD2; DNA: TGTGCCAGCTACCCCCGAGCGGGAGATCAGTTCTTC; CDR3: CASYPRAGDQFF
size: -; V: TRBV9; J: TRBJ1-1; D: -; DNA: TGTGCCAGCAGTCCTCCCGATGGGGCGGCCGCTGAAGCTTTCTTT; CDR3: CASSPPDGAAAEAFF
size: -; V: TRBV27; J: TRBJ1-6; D: -; DNA: TGTGCCAGCAGTTTACTCCAGGGTCCCCTCCACTTT; CDR3: CASSLLQGPLHF
size: few; V: TRBV10-3; J: TRBJ2-7; D: -; DNA: TGTGCCATCAGTGACGAACTAAAACAGGGAACCTACGAGCAGTACTTC; CDR3: CAISDELKQGTYEQYF
size: -; V: TRBV5-4; J: TRBJ2-2; D: -; DNA: TGTGCCAGCAGCCTAATTGGTAACACCGGGGAGCTGTTTTTT; CDR3: CASSLIGNTGELFF
size: -; V: TRBV27; J: TRBJ2-3; D: -; DNA: TGTGCCAGCAGTTCGGGATTCACAGATACGCAGTATTTT; CDR3: CASSSGFTDTQYF
size: -; V: TRBV3-1/TRBV3-2; J: TRBJ2-7; D: -; DNA: TGTGCCAGCAGCCAACTAGCGAGCAGTGAGCAGTACTTC; CDR3: CASSQLASSEQYF
size: -; V: TRBV6-5; J: TRBJ1-1; D: -; DNA: TGTGCCAGCAGTTACCGCGGGGCCCAGAACACTGAAGCTTTCTTT; CDR3: CASSYRGAQNTEAFF
size: -; V: TRBV28; J: TRBJ1-2; D: -; DNA: TGTGCCAGCAGTTTGAGTGCTAACTATGGCTACACCTTC; CDR3: CASSLSANYGYTF
size: -; V: TRBV10-3; J: TRBJ2-6; D: -; DNA: TGTGCCATCAGGGGGGCCGGGGCCAACGTCCTGACTTTC; CDR3: CAIRGAGANVLTF
size: -; V: TRBV5-1; J: TRBJ2-1; D: TRBD2; DNA: TGCGCCAGTGGGCCGGGACTAGCGGACATATTCAATGAGCAGTTCTTC; CDR3: CASGPGLADIFNEQFF
size: -; V: TRBV4-2; J: TRBJ2-6; D: TRBD1; DNA: TGTGCCAGCAGCCAACCGGGACAGGGGGCTTCCGGGGCCAACGTCCTGACTTTC; CDR3: CASSQPGQGASGANVLTF
size: -; V: TRBV29-1; J: TRBJ1-3; D: -; DNA: TGCGGAGGGTTTGATGGAAACACCATATATTTT; CDR3: CGGFDGNTIYF